The 14 T cell receptor beta chains presented below share a single source sample, sequenced in a study of blood T cell repertoires in COVID-19 (TCRdb year 2020). Library prep was done by the immunoSEQ multiplex PCR assay. This is the immuneACCESS table as TCRdb keeps it, with only in-frame sequences that have V and J called. A part of the clones is gone; compared with another copy, unresolved V genes explain less than half, and the rest is unexplained. Present in this sample are about 370,000 clones, 89% of which were seen just once. Around 3% of the sample comes from the top ten. The specimen sequenced was peripheral blood. These receptors were obtained from a woman in her 30s with COVID-19, enrolled during active disease.

As to this clone: Other DNA sequences in this specimen translate into the identical CDR3. The chain links TRBV27 to TRBJ1-2; TRBD1 matches at 9 bases. Germline lookup yields CDR1 MNHEY and CDR2 SMNVEV (reference sequence). V shed 5 bases, J shed 3 bases, and the junction held 4 bases outside the gene matches. The CDR3 runs 14 residues. The CDR3 nucleotides read TGTGCCAGCAGTCCGTGGACAGGGGACTATGGCTACACCTTC. Translation gives CASSPWTGDYGYTF.

In this sample, this clone turned up once. This rearrangement joins TRBV2 to TRBJ2-7, with D uncertain. V lost 3 bases to trimming and J lost 2 bases, with 8 bases between them. The CDR3 totals 13 residues. Germline CDR1 is SNHLY and CDR2 is FYNNEI. Here the CDR3 reads CASSDGLPYEQYF. CDR3 bases: TGTGCCAGCAGTGATGGCCTCCCCTACGAGCAGTACTTC.

This chain connects TRBV27 to TRBJ2-2; 7 nucleotides align to TRBD2. The CDR3 consists of 14 residues. V shed 7 bases and J 1 base; nucleotides not matched to a gene: 3. Germline assignment: CDR1 MNHEY and CDR2 SMNVEV (reference sequence). CDR3 region: CASTGGGNTGELFF. In DNA, the CDR3 is TGTGCCAGCACCGGCGGGGGGAACACCGGGGAGCTGTTTTTT.

The J gene is TRBJ1-1, the V gene TRBV4-3; 7 bases are shared with TRBD1. The trim removed 0 bases at V and 3 bases at J, leaving 7 bases unmatched. The CDR3 totals 16 residues. Germline V gene sequence: CDR1 LGHNA, CDR2 YSLEER. The CDR3 DNA is TGCGCCAGCAGCCAAGAGGGCCAGGGGGGAGACACTGAAGCTTTCTTT. Residues: CASSQEGQGGDTEAFF.

This clone was picked up a small number of times. The chain joins TRBV24-1 to TRBJ2-7, with 7 bases fitting TRBD1. V gave up 9 bases and J gave up 5 bases; unmatched junction bases: 9. Germline V CDR1 and CDR2: KGHDR, SFDVKD. The CDR3 length is 13 residues. CDR3 loop: CATQGGQYHEQYF. The CDR3 DNA reads as TGTGCCACCCAAGGGGGCCAGTACCACGAGCAGTACTTC.

The rearrangement links TRBV28 to TRBJ1-2, with D possibly matching TRBD1 (6 bases). The ends were cut back, 1 base at V and 7 bases at J, with 13 bases in the middle. The CDR3 is made up of 14 amino acids. Germline CDR1 is MDHEN and CDR2 is SYDVKM. CDR3 DNA: TGTGCCAGCAGTTTATCGGTCAGGGGTCGTGGCTACACCTTC. It translates to CASSLSVRGRGYTF.

This clone came up a few times. The CDR3 sequence is CASSSRVGTEAFF. CDR3 DNA: TGTGCCAGCAGCTCCAGGGTCGGCACTGAAGCTTTCTTT. The V and J genes are TRBV7-9 and TRBJ1-1; the D gene is possibly TRBD1 (5 bases). Trimming pared 4 bases from V and 4 bases from J, leaving 10 bases between. The CDR3 has 13 amino acids. Germline assignment: CDR1 SEHNR and CDR2 FQNEAQ (reference sequence).

The rearrangement joins TRBV9 to TRBJ2-3; 8 bases are shared with TRBD2. With V trimmed by 0 bases and J by 1 base, 4 bases remained unmatched. Germline CDR1 and CDR2: SGDLS and YYNGEE. This CDR3 has 16 amino acids. The CDR3 bases are TGTGCCAGCAGCGTAGACCTAGCGGGCCGCACAGATACGCAGTATTTT. This encodes CASSVDLAGRTDTQYF.

The V call is TRBV29-1, the J call TRBJ1-2; D unresolved. This CDR3 has 12 residues. Deletions cut 2 bases from V and 4 bases from J, with 8 bases between. CDR1 is SQVTM, CDR2 ANQGSEA, per germline. CDR3 nucleotide sequence: TGCAGCGTTGAACTATCGGGCTATGGCTACACCTTC. It yields the protein CSVELSGYGYTF. The full variable domain, its missing parts supplied by reference TRBV29-1 and TRBJ1-2, is SAVISQKPSRDICQRGTSLTIQCQVDSQVTMMFWYRQQPGQSLTLIATANQGSEATYESGFVIDKFPISRPNLTFSTLTVSNMSPEDSSIYLCSVELSGYGYTFGSGTRLTVV.

This rearrangement joins TRBV5-5 to TRBJ1-2, with D possibly matching TRBD1 (6 bases). Germline V gene data show CDR1 as SGHKS and CDR2 as YYEKEE (reference sequence). The ends were cut back, 7 bases at V and 4 bases at J, with 17 bases in the middle. There are 14 residues in the CDR3. As DNA, the CDR3 is TGTGCCAGCCGCCAACAGGGTGTCGTCTATGGCTACACCTTC. This translates into CASRQQGVVYGYTF.

This clone is a singleton in its sample. The chain uses TRBV12-3 or TRBV12-4 and TRBJ2-5; D possibly corresponds to TRBD2 (5 bases). There are 12 residues in the CDR3. With 8 bases removed from V and 4 bases from J, the gap between germline ends came to 11 bases. CDR3 amino acids: CASGEGLETQYF. The CDR3 DNA reads TGTGCCAGCGGAGAGGGTCTAGAGACCCAGTACTTC.

This clone was counted a single time. The genes are TRBV7-9 and TRBJ2-1; 11 bases are a match to TRBD2. Trimming removed 1 base from V and 6 bases from J; junction bases left unmatched: 2. This CDR3 region has 15 residues. Germline CDR1 and CDR2: SEHNR and FQNEAQ (reference sequence). The CDR3 bases are TGTGCCAGCAGCTTAGAAGGACTAGCGGGCAATGAGCAGTTCTTC. Amino acids: CASSLEGLAGNEQFF.

The chain couples TRBV6-2 or TRBV6-3 to TRBJ1-1, with a tentative D call TRBD1 (6 bases). CDR1 MNHEY and CDR2 SVGEGT come from the germline V gene. This CDR3 comprises 15 residues. V was shortened by 5 bases and J by 1 base, with 14 bases between the two germline ends. Here the CDR3 reads CASSPSGHRNTEAFF. CDR3 nucleotides: TGTGCCAGCAGTCCATCGGGACACCGGAACACTGAAGCTTTCTTT.

The rearrangement uses TRBV7-2 and TRBJ1-5; 10 bases match TRBD1. The CDR3 runs 15 residues. With 5 bases clipped from V and 3 bases from J, the junction kept 4 bases outside the gene matches. Germline CDR1 is SGHTA and CDR2 is FQGNSA. CDR3 sequence (DNA): TGTGCCAGCAGCCTGGGACAGGGGTACAATCAGCCCCAGCATTTT. The encoded protein is CASSLGQGYNQPQHF.